This TCR beta chain was retrieved from a study of PD-1 blockade in mismatch repair-deficient tumors. This clone has more than one count but fewer than ten. All patients were mismatch repair deficient, assessed by either PCR or immunohistochemistry. Sequencing used immunoSEQ multiplex PCR; TCRdb keeps in-frame clones, though not all of them. The sample shows 11,000 to 15,000 clones, around 83% of them seen only once. J gave up 5 bases and V 0 bases, and 4 bases lay outside the gene matches. CDR3 length: 15 residues. The germline V gene encodes CDR1 SGHAT and CDR2 FQNNGV. The J gene is TRBJ2-7, the V gene TRBV11-2, with 10 bases fitting TRBD2. This material consisted of PBMCs, taken less than 15 weeks after starting pembrolizumab. The TCR originated in an adult with mismatch repair-deficient cancer. The CDR3 region is CASSLETSGINEQYF. The CDR3 coding sequence is TGTGCCAGCAGCTTAGAAACTAGCGGGATAAACGAGCAGTACTTC.